One TCR beta chain is described in this entry. Its specificity is not known. The data were taken from a study of OX40 agonist ivuxolimab in advanced cancers. General observations from the study: The study did not work out the antigen specificity of the expanded peripheral T cells.

Patients had blood sampled at baseline and again on cycle 4 day 1 and cycle 7 day 1. This CDR3 has 17 residues. With 7 bases removed from V and 3 bases from J, the gap between germline ends came to 21 bases. Germline V gene sequence: CDR1 SGHVS, CDR2 FQNEAQ. Using immunoSEQ multiplex PCR, the repertoire was profiled, and TCRdb retains in-frame clones only, with some absent. The sample yields tens of thousands of clones, 65% to 85% seen once. The sample in question was CD4+ or CD8+ T cells sorted from blood, obtained in a trial of the OX40 agonist ivuxolimab. The sequence was obtained from an adult with an advanced solid tumor such as melanoma, head and neck, liver or kidney cancer. The J gene is TRBJ2-2, the V gene TRBV7-8, with a weak D call TRBD2 (5 bases). Written as DNA, the CDR3 is TGTGCCAGCACCCGACCCCAGAGGGTTCGTTACACCGGGGAGCTGTTTTTT. Its translation is CASTRPQRVRYTGELFF. Supplemented by reference TRBV7-8 and TRBJ2-2, the full variable domain reads GAGVSQSPRYKVAKRGQDVALRCDPISGHVSLFWYQQALGQGPEFLTYFQNEAQLDKSGLPSDRFFAERPEGSVSTLKIQRTQQEDSAVYLCASTRPQRVRYTGELFFGEGSRLTVL.